These 24 T cell receptor beta chains were sequenced from one sample in a study of CD8+ T cells in alopecia areata. Treatment described: oral pan-JAK inhibitor, 5-10 mg twice daily. cDNA prepared by RNA extraction and subsequent reverse transcription served as the template for sequencing. The method was immunoSEQ multiplex PCR; TCRdb's version includes in-frame clones alone and lacks a portion of them. The data contain about 94,000 clones, just over 70% of them singletons. The material was CD8+ T cells sorted from blood, obtained at approximately week 45, from a patient treated with tofacitinib. These receptors came from a human donor with alopecia areata.

The V and J genes are TRBV2 and TRBJ1-2, with D possibly matching TRBD1 (5 bases). The CDR3 runs 16 residues. Looked up from germline, CDR1 is SNHLY and CDR2 is FYNNEI. The V end was cut by 5 bases, the J end by 2 bases, with 18 bases between. The CDR3 spells CASSLGDGTENYGYTF. The CDR3 nucleotides read TGTGCCAGCAGTCTAGGGGACGGGACCGAGAACTATGGCTACACCTTC.

The chain couples TRBV27 to TRBJ2-1; D perhaps matches TRBD2 (6 bases). The germline V and J ends were trimmed by 7 bases and 9 bases, with 13 bases remaining between them. The CDR3 is made up of 12 amino acids. Looked up from germline, CDR1 is MNHEY and CDR2 is SMNVEV (reference sequence). The CDR3 region has the DNA TGTGCCAGCACCGCGGGGTTGGGTGAGCAGTTCTTC. This translates into CASTAGLGEQFF.

V and J are TRBV29-1 and TRBJ2-7, with 14 bases that match TRBD2. The trim removed 3 bases at V and 0 bases at J, leaving 4 bases unmatched. Per germline, CDR1 SQVTM and CDR2 ANQGSEA. This CDR3 contains 16 residues. The CDR3 nucleotides read TGCAGCGTTGATGGGACTAGCGGGGGTAACTCCTACGAGCAGTACTTC. Protein: CSVDGTSGGNSYEQYF.

The chain recombines TRBV4-3 with TRBJ2-1; D possibly corresponds to TRBD2 (5 bases). The V end lost 3 bases, the J end lost 8 bases, and 8 bases lay between the germline ends. The CDR3 is made up of 12 amino acids. Germline loops: CDR1 LGHNA, CDR2 YSLEER. The CDR3 spells CASSQGSDEQFF. CDR3 DNA: TGCGCCAGCAGCCAGGGGAGTGATGAGCAGTTCTTC.

The chain links TRBV27 to TRBJ2-1; D remains ambiguous. The germline V gene has CDR1 MNHEY and CDR2 SMNVEV (reference sequence). V was trimmed by 3 bases and J by 7 bases, leaving 10 bases between them. The CDR3 consists of 13 residues. The DNA for the CDR3 is TGTGCCAGCAGTTTCGGCCCCCAAAATGAGCAGTTCTTC. This translates into CASSFGPQNEQFF.

V gene TRBV19 combines with J gene TRBJ1-1; D gene uncertain. Trimming cost V 2 bases and J 6 bases, with 10 bases left between them. Per the germline V gene, CDR1 is LNHDA and CDR2 is SQIVND (reference sequence). The CDR3 has 13 amino acids. This CDR3 is CASSIPGRAEAFF. As DNA, the CDR3 is TGTGCCAGTAGTATACCCGGACGGGCTGAAGCTTTCTTT.

The chain uses TRBV19 and TRBJ1-2; possible D gene TRBD1, 5 bases. V lost 3 bases, J lost 8 bases, and 13 bases lay in between. The CDR3 is 13 residues long. CDR1 and CDR2 from the germline V gene are LNHDA and SQIVND (reference sequence). The CDR3 loop is CASSIVRGDGYTF. CDR3 nucleotides: TGTGCCAGTAGTATCGTTCGGGGGGACGGCTACACCTTC. Full variable domain (remainder filled in from reference TRBV19 and TRBJ1-2): DGGITQSPKYLFRKEGQNVTLSCEQNLNHDAMYWYRQDPGQGLRLIYYSQIVNDFQKGDIAEGYSVSREKKESFPLTVTSAQKNPTAFYLCASSIVRGDGYTFGSGTRLTVV.

The chain has TRBV14 and TRBJ1-1; no firm D call. CDR1 SGHDN and CDR2 FVKESK come from the germline V gene. The CDR3 sequence is 13 residues long. V was clipped by 4 bases and J by 6 bases, with 12 bases between them. CDR3: CASSRRGFAEAFF. The CDR3, as DNA: TGTGCCAGCAGCCGCAGAGGGTTCGCTGAAGCTTTCTTT.

Comments on this clone: This same CDR3 is encoded by further DNA sequences in the sample. The rearrangement links TRBV5-1 to TRBJ2-1, with unresolved D. CDR3 size: 11 residues. The germline V gene has CDR1 SGHRS and CDR2 YFSETQ. V was clipped by 4 bases and J by 8 bases, with 7 bases between them. The CDR3 loop is CASSLGYEQFF. DNA for the CDR3: TGCGCCAGCAGCCTAGGTTATGAGCAGTTCTTC.

This clone was recorded only once. V usage is TRBV4-1 and J usage is TRBJ2-7; 7 bases match TRBD2. The CDR3 runs to 16 residues. From germline, CDR1 is MGHRA and CDR2 YSYEKL. V was clipped by 0 bases and J by 5 bases; unmatched bases: 10. The CDR3 protein is CASSQEGRAGRDEQYF. The DNA of the CDR3 is TGCGCCAGCAGCCAAGAAGGTCGGGCAGGGAGGGACGAGCAGTACTTC.

V usage is TRBV29-1 and J usage is TRBJ2-3; the match to TRBD1 covers 9 bases. The CDR3 is 16 residues long. Germline loops: CDR1 SQVTM, CDR2 ANQGSEA. After removal of 1 base from V and 2 bases from J, the junction contained 7 bases not matched to a gene. The CDR3 reads CSVEGGTGTNTDTQYF. Here the CDR3 DNA reads TGCAGCGTTGAAGGGGGGACAGGGACCAACACAGATACGCAGTATTTT.

The rearrangement links TRBV4-3 to TRBJ1-1; D unresolved. V shed 0 bases and J shed 8 bases, with 19 bases lying between them. The CDR3 contains 16 residues. Germline values: CDR1 LGHNA, CDR2 YSLEER. CDR3 sequence (DNA): TGCGCCAGCAGCCAAGATCGAACTGCGGGAGTGATCGAAGCTTTCTTT. This codes for CASSQDRTAGVIEAFF.

V gene TRBV5-1 combines with J gene TRBJ2-2, with D uncertain. The V end was cut by 2 bases, the J end by 10 bases, with 24 bases between. This CDR3 has 17 amino acids. Germline CDR1 reads SGHRS; CDR2 reads YFSETQ. The CDR3 here is CASSFAADAVPPAELFF. In DNA form, the CDR3 reads TGCGCCAGCAGCTTTGCGGCGGACGCCGTCCCACCTGCGGAGCTGTTTTTT.

The chain links TRBV4-3 to TRBJ1-1; D is uncertain. The CDR3 extends over 15 amino acids. The V end was cut by 0 bases, the J end by 2 bases, with 10 bases between. The germline gives CDR1 LGHNA, CDR2 YSLEER. The CDR3 protein is CASSQDIAGNTEAFF. CDR3 DNA sequence: TGCGCCAGCAGCCAAGATATCGCGGGAAACACTGAAGCTTTCTTT.

The chain joins TRBV7-9 to TRBJ2-3; D is undetermined. The CDR3 has 12 amino acids. Germline CDR1 reads SEHNR; CDR2 reads FQNEAQ (reference sequence). The germline V and J ends were trimmed by 5 bases and 6 bases, with 9 bases remaining between them. The chain's CDR3 is CASSPQADTQYF. In DNA form, the CDR3 reads TGTGCCAGCAGCCCACAAGCGGATACGCAGTATTTT.

This chain links TRBV10-2 with TRBJ2-1, with TRBD2 as a possible D gene (6 bases). The germline V and J ends were trimmed by 9 bases and 2 bases, with 14 bases remaining between them. Germline V gene sequence: CDR1 WSHSY, CDR2 SAAADI. This CDR3 is built from 14 residues. The CDR3 DNA sequence: TGCGCCAGTGAACGGGGGTTTCCCTACAATGAGCAGTTCTTC. This sequence encodes CASERGFPYNEQFF.

This rearrangement joins TRBV19 to TRBJ2-1; 10 nucleotides match TRBD2. The CDR3 covers 15 residues. V dropped 5 bases and J dropped 7; count of bases not matched to a gene: 8. Germline assignment: CDR1 LNHDA and CDR2 SQIVND (reference sequence). The CDR3 loop is CASSQIAGGGNEQFF. As DNA, the CDR3 is TGTGCCAGTAGTCAGATAGCGGGGGGTGGTAATGAGCAGTTCTTC.

Concerning this clone itself: One junction end does not reproduce the germline sequence, and a read error may be involved. This sample includes further DNA sequences coding for the same CDR3. The CDR3 region has the DNA TGCGCCAGCAGCTCCAGACAGGGTATGAGGTACGAGCAGTACTTC. It codes for CASSSRQGMRYEQYF. The J gene is TRBJ2-7, the V gene TRBV11-2; TRBD1 matches 7 bases. The CDR3 consists of 15 residues. Germline loops: CDR1 SGHAT, CDR2 FQNNGV.

The gene calls are TRBV6-5 and TRBJ2-3; D remains ambiguous. The CDR3 is made up of 13 amino acids. The V gene's germline CDR1 is MNHEY and CDR2 SVGAGI. V lost 2 bases, J lost 2 bases, and 5 bases lay in between. CDR3: CASSYGFTDTQYF. The DNA for the CDR3 is TGTGCCAGCAGTTACGGATTCACAGATACGCAGTATTTT.

This chain links TRBV14 with TRBJ2-3; TRBD2 aligns across 7 bases. Germline values: CDR1 SGHDN, CDR2 FVKESK. After removal of 0 bases from V and 3 bases from J, the junction contained 6 bases not matched to a gene. The CDR3 is 16 amino acids. In DNA form, the CDR3 reads TGTGCCAGCAGCCAAGATATCCAGCGGGGAACAGATACGCAGTATTTT. It codes for CASSQDIQRGTDTQYF.

There are a few counts of this clone. The same CDR3 arises from other DNA sequences in this sample as well. The chain combines TRBV5-6 with TRBJ2-1; D is unresolved. Per germline, CDR1 SGHDT and CDR2 YYEEEE. Trimming took 1 base from V and 1 from J, leaving 0 bases between them. The CDR3 runs 12 residues. The CDR3 protein is CASSLSYNEQFF. The CDR3 DNA sequence: TGTGCCAGCAGCTTGTCCTACAATGAGCAGTTCTTC.

This chain connects TRBV4-3 to TRBJ1-2; D is unclear. Per the germline V gene, CDR1 is LGHNA and CDR2 is YSLEER. This CDR3 has 14 residues. With 4 bases removed from V and 0 bases from J, the gap between germline ends came to 9 bases. This CDR3 reads CASSPSRANYGYTF. CDR3 bases: TGCGCCAGCAGCCCGAGTAGAGCTAACTATGGCTACACCTTC.

CDR3 coding DNA: TGTGCCATCAGTGACTATGGACTAGCGGGGGACTACGAGCAGTACTTC. Encoded protein: CAISDYGLAGDYEQYF. The chain recombines TRBV10-3 with TRBJ2-7; 13 bases match TRBD2. Germline V CDR1 and CDR2: ENHRY, SYGVKD. V trimming: 3 bases; J trimming: 3 bases; junction bases outside the gene matches: 5. CDR3 length: 16 amino acids.

J is TRBJ1-6 and V is TRBV5-5; D is uncertain. V was trimmed by 0 bases and J by 6 bases, leaving 10 bases between them. This CDR3 contains 15 residues. CDR1 and CDR2 from the germline V gene are SGHKS and YYEKEE (reference sequence). This chain's CDR3 is CASSLAVAINSPLHF. CDR3 nucleotides: TGTGCCAGCAGCTTGGCGGTCGCTATTAATTCACCCCTCCACTTT. Combining the CDR3 with reference TRBV5-5 and TRBJ1-6 gives the whole variable domain DAGVTQSPTHLIKTRGQQVTLRCSPISGHKSVSWYQQVLGQGPQFIFQYYEKEERGRGNFPDRFSARQFPNYSSELNVNALLLGDSALYLCASSLAVAINSPLHFGNGTRLTVT.